The rows below give T cell receptor beta chains drawn from one sample of a study of lymphopenia after photon versus proton radiotherapy. Clones were sequenced by immunoSEQ multiplex PCR, and TCRdb holds only the in-frame ones, with some missing. Of tens of thousands of clones in the sample, approximately 90% were seen once. The sample in question was peripheral blood, obtained from a patient treated with photon-based radiotherapy. Receptors originate from a woman in her sixties or seventies with pancreatic cancer. The CDR3 runs from the conserved cysteine through the conserved F or W. D genes are given only for firm matches. Expanded clones are given a class, and other clones once, few, many or no size at all.

V: TRBV6-6; J: TRBJ2-1; size: -; D: TRBD2; CDR3: CASSYLQREINDEQFF; DNA: TGTGCCAGCAGTTACTTACAGCGGGAGATTAACGATGAGCAGTTCTTC
V: TRBV7-2; J: TRBJ1-4; size: -; D: -; CDR3: CASSLGGVGNEKLFF; DNA: TGTGCCAGCAGCTTAGGGGGAGTGGGTAATGAAAAACTGTTTTTT
V: TRBV2; J: TRBJ1-5; size: once; D: -; CDR3: CASSERGLGRQPQHF; DNA: TGTGCCAGCAGTGAACGGGGCCTGGGGCGTCAGCCCCAGCATTTT
V: TRBV6-5; J: TRBJ2-7; size: -; D: -; CDR3: CASSSPVGPSYEQYF; DNA: TGTGCCAGCAGTTCCCCGGTGGGGCCTTCTTACGAGCAGTACTTC
V: TRBV7-2; J: TRBJ2-5; size: -; D: TRBD1; CDR3: CASSLVGDRGRVETQYF; DNA: TGTGCCAGCAGCTTAGTAGGGGACAGGGGGCGCGTGGAGACCCAGTACTTC
V: TRBV29-1; J: TRBJ2-5; size: -; D: -; CDR3: CSVAVGAQYF; DNA: TGCAGCGTTGCGGTCGGGGCCCAGTACTTC
V: TRBV6-5; J: TRBJ2-5; size: -; D: TRBD2; CDR3: CASSGLAGVETQYF; DNA: TGTGCCAGCAGTGGACTAGCGGGAGTGGAGACCCAGTACTTC
V: TRBV5-6; J: TRBJ1-2; size: -; D: -; CDR3: CASSLRNYGYTF; DNA: TGTGCCAGCAGCTTAAGGAACTATGGCTACACCTTC
V: TRBV6-4; J: TRBJ2-7; size: -; D: -; CDR3: CASSIRKGEWPPSGPSQDF; DNA: TGTGCCAGCAGCATCCGAAAGGGGGAATGGCCCCCCAGCGGCCCAAGTCAAGACTTC
V: TRBV9; J: TRBJ1-1; size: -; D: TRBD1; CDR3: CASSESTGVNTEAFF; DNA: TGTGCCAGCAGCGAGAGTACAGGGGTGAACACTGAAGCTTTCTTT
V: TRBV5-1; J: TRBJ1-1; size: -; D: -; CDR3: CASSLEAGGNTEAFF; DNA: TGCGCCAGCAGCTTGGAGGCAGGTGGGAACACTGAAGCTTTCTTT
V: TRBV19; J: TRBJ2-1; size: -; D: -; CDR3: CATTSSPFYNEQFF; DNA: TGTGCCACCACCTCCTCACCCTTCTACAATGAGCAGTTCTTC
V: TRBV28; J: TRBJ2-1; size: -; D: TRBD2; CDR3: CASSRTSGRVEQFF; DNA: TGTGCCAGCAGTCGGACTAGCGGGAGAGTCGAGCAGTTCTTC
V: TRBV30; J: TRBJ2-1; size: -; D: TRBD2; CDR3: CAWSSGVTSGNNEQFF; DNA: TGTGCCTGGAGTTCAGGGGTGACTAGCGGTAACAATGAGCAGTTCTTC
V: TRBV18; J: TRBJ2-5; size: -; D: TRBD2; CDR3: CASSGGSGLRETQYF; DNA: TGTGCCAGCTCGGGAGGGTCTGGTCTCCGGGAGACCCAGTACTTC
V: TRBV11-2; J: TRBJ2-1; size: -; D: TRBD2; CDR3: CASSSREASYNEQFF; DNA: TGTGCCAGCAGCTCACGGGAGGCCTCCTACAATGAGCAGTTCTTC
V: TRBV4-1; J: TRBJ1-1; size: -; D: -; CDR3: CASSQGVRMNTEAFF; DNA: TGCGCCAGCAGCCAAGGAGTGCGAATGAACACTGAAGCTTTCTTT
V: TRBV5-4; J: TRBJ1-1; size: -; D: -; CDR3: CASTLGTGRMNTEAFF; DNA: TGTGCCAGCACCTTGGGTACGGGACGAATGAACACTGAAGCTTTCTTT
V: TRBV25-1; J: TRBJ2-6; size: -; D: TRBD1; CDR3: CASSRSGTGASGANVLTF; DNA: TGTGCCAGCTCCCGTTCCGGGACAGGGGCCTCTGGGGCCAACGTCCTGACTTTC
V: TRBV25-1; J: TRBJ2-7; size: few; D: -; CDR3: CASSVGADAYEQYF; DNA: TGTGCCAGCAGTGTAGGAGCGGACGCCTACGAGCAGTACTTC
V: TRBV5-4; J: TRBJ2-4; size: -; D: -; CDR3: CASSSRGTRENIQYF; DNA: TGTGCCAGCAGCTCGCGAGGGACACGTGAAAACATTCAGTACTTC
V: TRBV4-3; J: TRBJ2-1; size: -; D: TRBD1; CDR3: CASSQEPAQGAGEQFF; DNA: TGCGCCAGCAGCCAAGAACCGGCACAGGGGGCCGGTGAGCAGTTCTTC
V: TRBV5-1; J: TRBJ2-7; size: -; D: -; CDR3: CASSLYAGNLYEQYF; DNA: TGCGCCAGCAGCTTGTATGCGGGCAACCTATACGAGCAGTACTTC
V: TRBV6-5; J: TRBJ2-6; size: -; D: -; CDR3: CASSYRGFGANVLTF; DNA: TGTGCCAGCAGTTATCGAGGTTTTGGGGCCAACGTCCTGACTTTC
V: TRBV4-2; J: TRBJ2-3; size: -; D: -; CDR3: CASSQEVGSSTDTQYF; DNA: TGTGCCAGCAGCCAAGAGGTAGGGAGTAGCACAGATACGCAGTATTTT
V: TRBV27; J: TRBJ2-7; size: once; D: TRBD2; CDR3: CASSLMTSGSSYEQYF; DNA: TGTGCCAGCAGTTTAATGACTAGCGGGTCCTCCTACGAGCAGTACTTC
V: TRBV5-1; J: TRBJ2-2; size: -; D: -; CDR3: CASSAPGRDLPGELFF; DNA: TGCGCCAGCAGCGCCCCCGGACGGGATTTGCCCGGGGAGCTGTTTTTT
V: TRBV7-8; J: TRBJ2-5; size: -; D: -; CDR3: CASSLAWQKSETQYF; DNA: TGTGCCAGCAGCTTAGCGTGGCAAAAGTCGGAGACCCAGTACTTC
V: TRBV6-5; J: TRBJ2-3; size: -; D: -; CDR3: CASSYEYGGDTQYF; DNA: TGTGCCAGCAGTTACGAGTACGGGGGAGATACGCAGTATTTT
V: TRBV2; J: TRBJ2-3; size: -; D: -; CDR3: CASSIWGTDTQYF; DNA: TGTGCCAGCAGTATTTGGGGCACAGATACGCAGTATTTT
V: TRBV6-5; J: TRBJ1-3; size: -; D: -; CDR3: CASRKGGRSGNTIYF; DNA: TGTGCCAGCAGAAAGGGGGGACGCTCTGGAAACACCATATATTTT
V: TRBV5-1; J: TRBJ2-3; size: -; D: -; CDR3: CASSLGVEAQYF; DNA: TGCGCCAGCAGCTTAGGGGTGGAGGCGCAGTATTTT
V: TRBV7-2; J: TRBJ2-5; size: -; D: -; CDR3: CASSLGRLGGETQYF; DNA: TGTGCCAGCAGCTTAGGGCGACTAGGGGGAGAGACCCAGTACTTC
V: TRBV5-6; J: TRBJ2-4; size: -; D: -; CDR3: CASSLVTRDDQYF; DNA: TGTGCCAGCAGCTTGGTCACCCGGGACGATCAGTACTTC
V: TRBV2; J: TRBJ2-2; size: -; D: TRBD1; CDR3: CASSKDRVLATGELFF; DNA: TGTGCCAGCAGTAAGGACAGGGTACTAGCTACCGGGGAGCTGTTTTTT
V: TRBV5-1; J: TRBJ1-2; size: -; D: -; CDR3: CASSLMVGDYTF; DNA: TGCGCCAGCAGCCTAATGGTGGGGGACTACACCTTC
V: TRBV7-9; J: TRBJ2-5; size: -; D: -; CDR3: CASNAGAALDF; DNA: TGTGCCAGCAACGCAGGGGCAGCCCTGGACTTC
V: TRBV19; J: TRBJ1-1; size: -; D: -; CDR3: CASSINWWTEAFF; DNA: TGTGCCAGTAGTATCAACTGGTGGACTGAAGCTTTCTTT
V: TRBV11-2; J: TRBJ2-1; size: -; D: TRBD2; CDR3: CASSLVAGGWNNEQFF; DNA: TGTGCCAGCAGCCTTGTAGCGGGAGGGTGGAACAATGAGCAGTTCTTC
V: TRBV27; J: TRBJ1-3; size: -; D: -; CDR3: CASSPAWGPGNTIYF; DNA: TGTGCCAGCAGTCCCGCGTGGGGTCCTGGAAACACCATATATTTT
V: TRBV7-2; J: TRBJ2-5; size: -; D: TRBD2; CDR3: CASSSTTSGLQETQYF; DNA: TGTGCCAGCAGCTCTACGACTAGCGGGCTACAAGAGACCCAGTACTTC
V: TRBV7-2; J: TRBJ1-5; size: few; D: -; CDR3: CASSLGLERGEQPQHF; DNA: TGTGCCAGCAGCTTAGGGTTAGAGAGGGGAGAACAGCCCCAGCATTTT
V: TRBV11-2; J: TRBJ2-1; size: -; D: -; CDR3: CASSLRGRGDNEQFF; DNA: TGTGCCAGCAGCCTCCGGGGCAGGGGGGACAATGAGCAGTTCTTC
V: TRBV7-8; J: TRBJ1-1; size: -; D: -; CDR3: CASSWGQAQGTEAFF; DNA: TGTGCCAGCAGCTGGGGCCAGGCGCAGGGCACTGAAGCTTTCTTT
V: TRBV15; J: TRBJ2-1; size: -; D: -; CDR3: CATSRVSGYNEQFF; DNA: TGTGCCACCAGCAGAGTGTCCGGCTACAATGAGCAGTTCTTC
V: TRBV10-2; J: TRBJ1-6; size: -; D: -; CDR3: CASSEDGSHSPLHF; DNA: TGCGCCAGCAGTGAAGATGGCAGCCATTCACCCCTCCACTTT
V: TRBV7-9; J: TRBJ1-2; size: -; D: -; CDR3: CASRTLGADGYTF; DNA: TGTGCCAGCAGAACCCTCGGGGCGGATGGCTACACCTTC
V: TRBV5-1; J: TRBJ2-3; size: once; D: -; CDR3: CASSLGGHGTDTQYF; DNA: TGCGCCAGCAGCTTGGGGGGTCATGGTACAGATACGCAGTATTTT
V: TRBV28; J: TRBJ2-7; size: -; D: -; CDR3: CASRPPGLLGYEQYF; DNA: TGTGCCAGCAGACCCCCGGGACTCCTAGGCTACGAGCAGTACTTC
V: TRBV30; J: TRBJ2-7; size: -; D: -; CDR3: CAWSPNDEQYF; DNA: TGTGCCTGGAGCCCCAACGACGAGCAGTACTTC
V: TRBV29-1; J: TRBJ2-7; size: -; D: -; CDR3: CSVEEPRQGTRYEQYF; DNA: TGCAGCGTTGAAGAACCTAGACAGGGGACTAGGTACGAGCAGTACTTC
V: TRBV9; J: TRBJ2-7; size: -; D: -; CDR3: CASSGEQASNSYEQYF; DNA: TGTGCCAGCAGCGGGGAACAGGCTTCGAACTCCTACGAGCAGTACTTC